The 31 T cell receptor beta chains below come from one sample, sequenced in a study of shared clonotypes between healthy human individuals. Repertoires were generated with immunoSEQ multiplex PCR, while TCRdb's copy carries only in-frame clones and drops some. The data hold about 1.9 million clones, with just over 90% observed a single time. It was CD45RO-negative cells, positively selected for CCR7, that made up naive CD8 cells, with terminally differentiated effector memory CD45RA+ cells excluded. Sequencing input: naive CD8+ T cells from PBMCs. These receptors were obtained from a man aged 18 to 30 in good health. Some clones in this sample may be carry-over from other donors' samples.

The chain combines TRBV14 with TRBJ1-1; D perhaps matches TRBD1 (6 bases). V was pared by 4 bases and J by 6 bases, with 15 bases between. The germline V gene encodes CDR1 SGHDN and CDR2 FVKESK. The CDR3 length is 14 residues. CDR3 nucleotide sequence: TGTGCCAGCAGCCGAGTACAGGGAGGGGCTGAAGCTTTCTTT. Its translation is CASSRVQGGAEAFF. Using reference TRBV14 and TRBJ1-1 for the parts outside the CDR3, the full variable domain is EAGVTQFPSHSVIEKGQTVTLRCDPISGHDNLYWYRRVMGKEIKFLLHFVKESKQDESGMPNNRFLAERTGGTYSTLKVQPAELEDSGVYFCASSRVQGGAEAFFGQGTRLTVV.

This sequence joins TRBV27 and TRBJ2-5, with 9 positions matching TRBD1. CDR1 is MNHEY and CDR2 is SMNVEV in the germline V gene (reference sequence). J was trimmed by 1 base and V by 4 bases; bases with no gene match: 13. There are 18 residues in the CDR3. DNA of the CDR3: TGTGCCAGCAGTTCCCCATATAGATTGACAGGGGGCCAAGAGACCCAGTACTTC. The encoded protein is CASSSPYRLTGGQETQYF.

The V gene is TRBV7-2, the J gene TRBJ2-7; D unresolved. The V end was cut by 8 bases, the J end by 3 bases, with 17 bases between. The CDR3 has 14 residues. Germline CDR1 and CDR2: SGHTA and FQGNSA. Here the CDR3 DNA reads TGTGCCAGCGGATCTTGGGGTTCCGGCTACGAGCAGTACTTC. This sequence encodes CASGSWGSGYEQYF.

Note on this clone: The same CDR3 also results from other DNA sequences found in this sample. The chain employs TRBV28 and TRBJ2-7, with D possibly being TRBD2 (5 bases). The CDR3 has 12 residues. Trimming took off 3 bases at V and 4 bases at J, with 7 bases between the two ends. Germline V gives CDR1 MDHEN, CDR2 SYDVKM. The CDR3 is CASSFGDYEQYF. The CDR3 DNA sequence: TGTGCCAGCAGTTTCGGGGATTACGAGCAGTACTTC.

The chain recombines TRBV6-1 with TRBJ2-1; 13 nucleotides align to TRBD2. With 3 bases clipped from V and 9 bases from J, the junction kept 11 bases outside the gene matches. Per germline, CDR1 MNHNS and CDR2 SASEGT. The CDR3 covers 17 residues. The CDR3 nucleotides read TGTGCCAGCAGTGACCCTCTCGGACTAGCGGGAGTTAGTGAGCAGTTCTTC. Its translation: CASSDPLGLAGVSEQFF.

The chain couples TRBV30 to TRBJ1-1; D call uncertain. Per germline, CDR1 GTSNPN and CDR2 SVGIG (reference sequence). The CDR3 is 11 amino acids. With 8 bases removed from V and 4 bases from J, the gap between germline ends came to 11 bases. CDR3 sequence: CAGDWGTEAFF. Here the CDR3 DNA reads TGTGCCGGGGATTGGGGCACTGAAGCTTTCTTT. The entire variable domain, with the rest obtained from reference TRBV30 and TRBJ1-1, is as follows: SQTIHQWPATLVQPVGSPLSLECTVEGTSNPNLYWYRQAAGRGLQLLFYSVGIGQISSEVPQNLSASRPQDRQFILSSKKLLLSDSGFYLCAGDWGTEAFFGQGTRLTVV.

The chain recombines TRBV9 with TRBJ1-2; no clear D. Germline lookup yields CDR1 SGDLS and CDR2 YYNGEE. The CDR3 has 16 amino acids. The V end was cut by 1 base, the J end by 1 base, with 14 bases between. The CDR3 region is CASSVSRDGFNYGYTF. CDR3 sequence (DNA): TGTGCCAGCAGCGTATCAAGGGATGGGTTTAACTATGGCTACACCTTC. Complete variable domain (other parts from reference TRBV9 and TRBJ1-2): DSGVTQTPKHLITATGQRVTLRCSPRSGDLSVYWYQQSLDQGLQFLIQYYNGEERAKGNILERFSAQQFPDLHSELNLSSLELGDSALYFCASSVSRDGFNYGYTFGSGTRLTVV.

V usage is TRBV6-1 and J usage is TRBJ2-1; 10 nucleotides align to TRBD2. Germline V gene lookup returns CDR1 MNHNS and CDR2 SASEGT. The CDR3 is 17 residues long. V lost 1 base and J lost 2; bases outside the gene matches: 5. The CDR3 loop reads CASSEGTSGPPYNEQFF. The DNA for the CDR3 is TGTGCCAGCAGTGAAGGGACTAGCGGACCCCCCTACAATGAGCAGTTCTTC.

The V and J genes are TRBV7-3 and TRBJ1-2; 7 bases map to TRBD1. CDR3 length equals 15 residues. V lost 5 bases to trimming and J lost 4 bases; unmatched junction nucleotides: 10. CDR1 is SGHTA and CDR2 is FQGTGA in the germline V gene. Here the CDR3 DNA reads TGTGCCAGCAGCCCCCGACAGGGAGTGGGCTATGGCTACACCTTC. Protein sequence: CASSPRQGVGYGYTF.

The rearrangement links TRBV5-6 to TRBJ2-5, with D maybe TRBD1 (6 bases). With 0 bases removed from V and 6 bases from J, the gap between germline ends came to 9 bases. The length of the CDR3 is 13 residues. Germline V lookup: CDR1 SGHDT, CDR2 YYEEEE. CDR3: CASSLGRGKTQYF. In DNA, the CDR3 is TGTGCCAGCAGCTTGGGTAGGGGGAAGACCCAGTACTTC. Full variable domain (missing parts from reference TRBV5-6 and TRBJ2-5): DAGVTQSPTHLIKTRGQQVTLRCSPKSGHDTVSWYQQALGQGPQFIFQYYEEEERQRGNFPDRFSGHQFPNYSSELNVNALLLGDSALYLCASSLGRGKTQYFGPGTRLLVL.

V is TRBV28 and J is TRBJ2-3; 10 positions match TRBD2. Germline CDR1 reads MDHEN; CDR2 reads SYDVKM. The CDR3 has 18 amino acids. V was clipped by 6 bases and J by 0 bases; unmatched bases: 12. CDR3 loop: CASSLWTSGDGSTDTQYF. The CDR3, as DNA: TGTGCCAGCAGCCTCTGGACTAGCGGTGATGGGAGCACAGATACGCAGTATTTT.

The chain combines TRBV4-3 with TRBJ2-1, with 10 bases identical to TRBD2. The V gene end was trimmed by 3 bases and the J gene end by 2 bases; junction bases not matched to a gene: 4. The CDR3 is 16 residues long. Per germline, CDR1 LGHNA and CDR2 YSLEER. The CDR3 loop reads CASSQGGLAPYNEQFF. CDR3 nucleotide sequence: TGCGCCAGCAGCCAGGGGGGACTAGCGCCCTACAATGAGCAGTTCTTC.

The rearrangement uses TRBV27 and TRBJ1-5; D call uncertain. Trimming stripped 8 bases from V and 10 bases from J, with 15 bases between. CDR1 MNHEY and CDR2 SMNVEV come from the germline V gene (reference sequence). The CDR3 extends over 12 amino acids. CDR3 sequence: CASGPTKYPQHF. CDR3 bases: TGTGCCAGCGGACCGACGAAGTACCCCCAGCATTTT.

This clone was detected ten times or more. The chain recombines TRBV2 with TRBJ1-1; TRBD1 is a possible D gene (5 bases). Germline-derived CDR1 and CDR2 are SNHLY and FYNNEI. This CDR3 is built from 13 residues. Trimming pared 6 bases from V and 1 base from J, leaving 9 bases between. CDR3 DNA: TGTGCCAGCAGGGGGACGGCGAACACTGAAGCTTTCTTT. The encoded protein is CASRGTANTEAFF.

As concerns this clone: Other DNA sequences in this sample translate to the same CDR3. This rearrangement joins TRBV9 to TRBJ2-7; D is unclear. Trimming took 4 bases from V and 0 from J, leaving 5 bases between them. CDR1 and CDR2 (germline): SGDLS, YYNGEE. The CDR3 has 12 residues. The chain's CDR3 is CASSSNSYEQYF. The CDR3 bases are TGTGCCAGCAGCAGTAACTCCTACGAGCAGTACTTC.

The chain is built from TRBV28 and TRBJ1-5, with D perhaps matching TRBD1 (6 bases). The CDR3 loop spans 14 amino acids. Germline V gene lookup returns CDR1 MDHEN and CDR2 SYDVKM. The V end was cut by 5 bases, the J end by 6 bases, with 14 bases between. CDR3 sequence reads: CASSLAGGGQPQHF. The DNA of the CDR3 is TGTGCCAGCAGTCTCGCGGGGGGCGGTCAGCCCCAGCATTTT.

The chain is built from TRBV5-1 and TRBJ2-2, with 12 bases fitting TRBD2. V lost 4 bases, J lost 6 bases, and 10 bases stayed unmatched. The CDR3 covers 17 residues. Germline V lookup: CDR1 SGHRS, CDR2 YFSETQ. The CDR3 loop is CASSPGLAGKYAGELFF. CDR3 nucleotide sequence: TGCGCCAGCAGCCCTGGACTAGCGGGAAAGTACGCCGGGGAGCTGTTTTTT.

This rearrangement joins TRBV5-1 to TRBJ2-1; D uncertain. Trimming cost V 2 bases and J 5 bases, with 8 bases left between them. Germline CDR1 is SGHRS and CDR2 is YFSETQ. CDR3 length: 13 amino acids. CDR3 nucleotides: TGCGCCAGCAGCTTAAACATAGACAATGAGCAGTTCTTC. As protein: CASSLNIDNEQFF.

The V gene is TRBV29-1, the J gene TRBJ1-2; possibly TRBD1 for D (6 bases). Germline CDR1 reads SQVTM; CDR2 reads ANQGSEA. The V end lost 5 bases, the J end lost 4 bases, and 17 bases lay between the germline ends. This CDR3 contains 14 residues. The CDR3 is CSVPNRTALYGYTF. The CDR3 DNA reads TGCAGCGTTCCTAACCGGACAGCCCTCTATGGCTACACCTTC.

The chain combines TRBV2 with TRBJ2-3, with D maybe TRBD2 (5 bases). Germline V gene lookup returns CDR1 SNHLY and CDR2 FYNNEI. V shed 6 bases and J shed 0 bases, with 13 bases lying between them. The CDR3 length is 15 residues. CDR3 coding DNA: TGTGCCAGCAGGACTCACAGCGGCAGCACAGATACGCAGTATTTT. This encodes CASRTHSGSTDTQYF. The full variable domain, in which reference TRBV2 and TRBJ2-3 provide the parts outside the CDR3, is EPEVTQTPSHQVTQMGQEVILRCVPISNHLYFYWYRQILGQKVEFLVSFYNNEISEKSEIFDDQFSVERPDGSNFTLKIRSTKLEDSAMYFCASRTHSGSTDTQYFGPGTRLTVL.

J is TRBJ1-2 and V is TRBV18, with 7 bases matching TRBD1. The V gene end was trimmed by 0 bases and the J gene end by 2 bases; junction bases not matched to a gene: 3. The germline gives CDR1 KGHSH, CDR2 LQKENI. The CDR3 loop spans 15 amino acids. The CDR3 DNA is TGTGCCAGCTCACCACCACCAGGGGGGAACTATGGCTACACCTTC. Its translation: CASSPPPGGNYGYTF.

CDR3 sequence reads: CASSILAGDEQYF. The CDR3 DNA reads as TGTGCCAGCAGCATACTAGCGGGAGACGAGCAGTACTTC. The V gene is TRBV7-2, the J gene TRBJ2-7, with 11 bases fitting TRBD2. J gave up 5 bases and V 5 bases, and 2 bases lay outside the gene matches. There are 13 residues in the CDR3. CDR1 is SGHTA and CDR2 is FQGNSA in the germline V gene.

V gene TRBV5-1 combines with J gene TRBJ2-7, with D possibly TRBD1 on 7 matching bases. Per germline, CDR1 SGHRS and CDR2 YFSETQ. The CDR3 has 14 residues. V lost 2 bases, J lost 4 bases, and 13 bases lay in between. CDR3 protein: CASSFYSGGYEQYF. DNA of the CDR3: TGCGCCAGCAGCTTCTACTCAGGGGGGTACGAGCAGTACTTC.

The chain employs TRBV27 and TRBJ2-1, with 7 bases lining up with TRBD2. V shed 1 base and J 0 bases; nucleotides not matched to a gene: 15. Germline lookup yields CDR1 MNHEY and CDR2 SMNVEV (reference sequence). The CDR3 loop spans 20 amino acids. The DNA of the CDR3 is TGTGCCAGCAGTTTATTATCCCCTAGCGGATATACGAGCTCCTACAATGAGCAGTTCTTC. Amino acid sequence: CASSLLSPSGYTSSYNEQFF.

In this sample, this clone turned up a few times. This rearrangement joins TRBV7-9 to TRBJ2-2; D is uncertain. The CDR3 sequence is 14 residues long. Germline V gene sequence: CDR1 SEHNR, CDR2 FQNEAQ (reference sequence). V gave up 5 bases and J gave up 6 bases, with 13 bases separating them. CDR3 coding DNA: TGTGCCAGCAGCCCCCCGGCTCCCCCCGGGGAGCTGTTTTTT. This encodes CASSPPAPPGELFF.

The chain links TRBV7-3 to TRBJ2-7; the D gene is possibly TRBD1 (6 bases). V lost 5 bases to trimming and J lost 0 bases, with 17 bases between them. The CDR3 contains 16 residues. Germline CDR1 SGHTA, CDR2 FQGTGA. CDR3 coding DNA: TGTGCCAGCAGCCCCAGGGGCGCAGAAAGCTCCTACGAGCAGTACTTC. The encoded protein is CASSPRGAESSYEQYF.

This chain uses TRBV6-6 with TRBJ1-2; tentative D call: TRBD1 (6 bases). The length of the CDR3 is 14 residues. The ends were cut back, 9 bases at V and 1 base at J, with 15 bases in the middle. The germline V gene encodes CDR1 MNHNY and CDR2 SVGAGI (reference sequence). This chain's CDR3 is CASAGGDYNYGYTF. The CDR3 nucleotides are TGTGCCAGTGCCGGGGGCGACTATAACTATGGCTACACCTTC.

This clone has a handful of counts. The genes are TRBV6-1 and TRBJ1-5, with 7 bases identical to TRBD1. CDR3 size: 15 residues. Germline-derived CDR1 and CDR2 are MNHNS and SASEGT. Unmatched junction bases numbered 3, after V lost 3 bases and J lost 1 base. CDR3 sequence (DNA): TGTGCCAGCAGTGAGTTCAGGGGGAGCAATCAGCCCCAGCATTTT. It is translated as CASSEFRGSNQPQHF.

This sequence joins TRBV4-1 and TRBJ1-2, with D possibly matching TRBD1 (5 bases). Germline V CDR1 and CDR2: MGHRA, YSYEKL. This CDR3 spans 15 amino acids. Deletions cut 5 bases from V and 5 bases from J, with 18 bases between. The CDR3 loop is CASSMHPQQEYGYTF. DNA for the CDR3: TGCGCCAGCAGCATGCATCCACAACAGGAGTATGGCTACACCTTC.

The chain employs TRBV9 and TRBJ2-1, with D uncertain. Germline V gives CDR1 SGDLS, CDR2 YYNGEE. The ends were cut back, 0 bases at V and 10 bases at J, with 8 bases in the middle. The CDR3 is made up of 12 amino acids. The CDR3 nucleotides are TGTGCCAGCAGCGTAGTCGGTTTCGAGCAGTTCTTC. Translating it yields CASSVVGFEQFF.

The chain has TRBV7-9 and TRBJ2-7; tentatively, D is TRBD1 (6 bases). The germline gives CDR1 SEHNR, CDR2 FQNEAQ (reference sequence). This CDR3 comprises 14 residues. The germline V and J ends were trimmed by 5 bases and 0 bases, with 11 bases remaining between them. The CDR3 protein is CASSQRDTSYEQYF. CDR3 DNA sequence: TGTGCCAGCAGCCAGAGGGACACCTCCTACGAGCAGTACTTC.